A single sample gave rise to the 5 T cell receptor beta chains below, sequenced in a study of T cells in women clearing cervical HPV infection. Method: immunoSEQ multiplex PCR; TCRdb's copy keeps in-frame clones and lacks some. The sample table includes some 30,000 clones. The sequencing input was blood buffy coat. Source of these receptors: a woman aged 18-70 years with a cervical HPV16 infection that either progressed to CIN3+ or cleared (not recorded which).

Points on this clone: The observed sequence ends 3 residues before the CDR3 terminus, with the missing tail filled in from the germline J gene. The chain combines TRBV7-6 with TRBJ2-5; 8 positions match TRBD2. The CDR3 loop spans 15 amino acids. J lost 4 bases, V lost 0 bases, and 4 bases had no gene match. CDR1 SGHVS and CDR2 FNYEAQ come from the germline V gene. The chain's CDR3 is CASSLAAGVTETQYF. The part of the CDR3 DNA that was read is TGTGCCAGCAGCTTAGCAGCGGGAGTGACAGAGACC.

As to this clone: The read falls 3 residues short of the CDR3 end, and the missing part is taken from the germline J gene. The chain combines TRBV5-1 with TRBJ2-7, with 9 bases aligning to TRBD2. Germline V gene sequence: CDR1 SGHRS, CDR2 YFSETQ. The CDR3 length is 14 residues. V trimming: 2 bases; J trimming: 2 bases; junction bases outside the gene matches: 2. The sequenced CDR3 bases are TGCGCCAGCAGCTTTGCTAGCGGGACCTACGAG. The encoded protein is CASSFASGTYE. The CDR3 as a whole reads CASSFASGTYEQYF.

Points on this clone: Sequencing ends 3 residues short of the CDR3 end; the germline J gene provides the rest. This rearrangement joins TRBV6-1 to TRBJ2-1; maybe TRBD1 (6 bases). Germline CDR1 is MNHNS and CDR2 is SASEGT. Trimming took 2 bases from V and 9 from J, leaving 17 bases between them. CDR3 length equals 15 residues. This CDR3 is CASSELGQNWGEQFF. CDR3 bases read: TGTGCCAGCAGTGAATTAGGACAGAATTGGGGTGAG.

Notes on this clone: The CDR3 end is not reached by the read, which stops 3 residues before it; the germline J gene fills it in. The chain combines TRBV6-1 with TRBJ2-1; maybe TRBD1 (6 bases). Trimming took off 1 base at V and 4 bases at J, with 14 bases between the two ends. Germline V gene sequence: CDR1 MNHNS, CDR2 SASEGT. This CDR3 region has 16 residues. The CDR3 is CASSEEGRGLYNEQFF. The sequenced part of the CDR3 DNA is TGTGCCAGCAGTGAAGAGGGCAGGGGCTTGTACAATGAG.

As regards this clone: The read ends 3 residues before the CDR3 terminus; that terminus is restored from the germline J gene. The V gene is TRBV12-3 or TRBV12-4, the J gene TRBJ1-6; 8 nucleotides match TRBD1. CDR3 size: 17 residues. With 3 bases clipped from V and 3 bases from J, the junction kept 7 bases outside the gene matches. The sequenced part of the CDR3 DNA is TGTGCCAGCAGTTTGTCTCCCGGACAGGGCTATAATTCACCC. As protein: CASSLSPGQGYNSP. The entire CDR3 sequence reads CASSLSPGQGYNSPLHF.